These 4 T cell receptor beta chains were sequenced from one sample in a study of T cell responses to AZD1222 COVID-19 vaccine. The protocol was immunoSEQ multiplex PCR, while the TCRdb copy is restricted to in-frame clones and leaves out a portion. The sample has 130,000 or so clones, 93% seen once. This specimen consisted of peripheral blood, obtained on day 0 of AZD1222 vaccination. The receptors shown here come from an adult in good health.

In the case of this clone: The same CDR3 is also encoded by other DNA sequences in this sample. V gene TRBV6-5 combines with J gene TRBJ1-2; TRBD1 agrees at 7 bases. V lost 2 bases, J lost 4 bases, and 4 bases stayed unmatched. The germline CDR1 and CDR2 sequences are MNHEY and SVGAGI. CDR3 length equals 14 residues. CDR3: CASSYDRASYGYTF. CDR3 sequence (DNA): TGTGCCAGCAGTTACGACAGGGCAAGCTATGGCTACACCTTC.

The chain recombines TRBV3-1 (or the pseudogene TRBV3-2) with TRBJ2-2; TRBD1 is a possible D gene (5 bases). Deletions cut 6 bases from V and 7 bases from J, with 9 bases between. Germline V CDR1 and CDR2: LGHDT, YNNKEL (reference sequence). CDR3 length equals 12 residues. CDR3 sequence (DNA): TGTGCCAGCAGACTCCAGGGCGGGGAGCTGTTTTTT. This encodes CASRLQGGELFF.

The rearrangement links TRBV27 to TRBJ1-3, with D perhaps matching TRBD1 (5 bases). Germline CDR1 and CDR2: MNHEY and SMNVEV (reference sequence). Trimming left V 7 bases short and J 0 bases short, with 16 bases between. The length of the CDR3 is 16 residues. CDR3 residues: CASTLSRGDSGNTIYF. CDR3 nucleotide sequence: TGTGCCAGCACCCTCTCGCGGGGGGACTCTGGAAACACCATATATTTT.

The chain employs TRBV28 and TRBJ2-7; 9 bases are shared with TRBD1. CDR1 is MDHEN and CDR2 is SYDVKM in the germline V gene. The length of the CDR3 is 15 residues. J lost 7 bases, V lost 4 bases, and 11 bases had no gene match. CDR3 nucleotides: TGTGCCAGCAGTTCTACCGGGACAGGGCTCAAGGAGCAGTACTTC. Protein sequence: CASSSTGTGLKEQYF.